This TCR beta chain was sequenced in a study of CD8+ T cells in alopecia areata. As for treatment: oral pan-JAK inhibitor, 5-10 mg twice daily. Lesional scalp punch biopsies and peripheral blood came from alopecia areata patients. cDNA serving as the sequencing template came from extracted, reverse transcribed RNA. Assay: immunoSEQ multiplex PCR; the TCRdb copy retains only in-frame clones and omits some. The data contain around 2,000 clones, 65% to 80% of them singletons. CDR1 SQVTM and CDR2 ANQGSEA come from the germline V gene. The CDR3 is 13 residues long. Unmatched junction bases numbered 3, after V lost 5 bases and J lost 4 bases.

The J gene is TRBJ2-2, the V gene TRBV29-1, with 8 bases that match TRBD1. The clonotype was recovered from a human donor with alopecia areata. The specimen was skin, collected at week 44, from a patient treated with tofacitinib. Written as DNA, the CDR3 is TGCAGCGTTTCGACAGGGGCCACCGGGGAGCTGTTTTTT. This gives the protein CSVSTGATGELFF.